The subject of this entry is one T cell receptor beta chain. These data are taken from a study of T cells after yellow fever vaccination. This CDR3 has 15 residues. CDR1 SQVTM and CDR2 ANQGSEA come from the germline V gene. J gave up 1 base and V 7 bases, and 5 bases lay outside the gene matches. It was through 5'RACE template switching that TCR cDNA was made, with a universal primer site and UMIs added. In TCRdb, the 5' RACE reads were re-called with MiXCR into one record per CDR3 protein. The sample yields some 560,000 distinct CDR3 sequences, about a sixth seen once. This sequence joins TRBV29-1 and TRBJ2-3, with 13 bases that match TRBD2. The TCR originated in a man younger than 35 who received the YFV17D yellow fever vaccine. The specimen comprised PBMCs, sampled less than 6 days after the first yellow fever vaccination. The CDR3 reads CSGSGTSGGTDTQYF. Here the CDR3 DNA reads TGCAGCGGATCTGGGACTAGCGGGGGCACAGATACGCAGTATTTT.